These T cell receptor beta chains were read from a single sample in a study of cytomegalovirus exposure and HLA in healthy donors. Profiled with immunoSEQ multiplex PCR; TCRdb holds only in-frame clones, not every one. The table has some 150,000 clones, around 88% seen once. Sequencing input: PBMCs. The receptors derive from a man younger than 35 in good health and CMV-seropositive. CDR3s include the opening cysteine and the closing phenylalanine or tryptophan. A D gene is named only where the DNA matches it firmly.

CDR3: CASSPRTDSGSPLHF
V: TRBV5-6
D: -
J: TRBJ1-6

CDR3: CASSPAEGLAGHNEQFF
V: TRBV7-9
D: TRBD2
J: TRBJ2-1

CDR3: CASSTQGGRWGYTF
V: TRBV6-5
D: TRBD1
J: TRBJ1-2

CDR3: CASSPGRQGTLYGYTF
V: TRBV18
D: TRBD1
J: TRBJ1-2

CDR3: CASSQTGNEQYF
V: TRBV7-6
D: TRBD1
J: TRBJ2-7

CDR3: CASSPGSGNEKLFF
V: TRBV5-1
D: -
J: TRBJ1-4

CDR3: CASSEISGSPGELFF
V: TRBV6-1
D: TRBD2
J: TRBJ2-2

CDR3: CASSYPAGSGYTF
V: TRBV7-9
D: -
J: TRBJ1-2

CDR3: CASSNDRDSPYEQYF
V: TRBV19
D: TRBD1
J: TRBJ2-7

CDR3: CASSKGQGSNQPQHF
V: TRBV7-9
D: TRBD1
J: TRBJ1-5

CDR3: CASSPPSEGSYEQYF
V: TRBV18
D: -
J: TRBJ2-7

CDR3: CASSQQYRAESTDTQYF
V: TRBV4-3
D: -
J: TRBJ2-3

CDR3: CATGRGPQETQYF
V: TRBV19
D: TRBD1
J: TRBJ2-5

CDR3: CASSPRTSGSNEQFF
V: TRBV7-3
D: TRBD2
J: TRBJ2-1

CDR3: CSFSPSYETLGEKLFF
V: TRBV29-1
D: -
J: TRBJ1-4

CDR3: CASALAGIEQFF
V: TRBV19
D: TRBD2
J: TRBJ2-1

CDR3: CASSLGGTGNYGYTF
V: TRBV7-2
D: TRBD1
J: TRBJ1-2

CDR3: CASSYSLPGLQYF
V: TRBV6-6
D: -
J: TRBJ2-7

CDR3: CASSRQGYEQYF
V: TRBV11-1
D: TRBD1
J: TRBJ2-7

CDR3: CASRLSGTGITGELFF
V: TRBV19
D: TRBD1
J: TRBJ2-2

CDR3: CASRTGGYYGYTF
V: TRBV7-2
D: TRBD1
J: TRBJ1-2

CDR3: CASSQEGWWDTEAFF
V: TRBV5-1
D: -
J: TRBJ1-1

CDR3: CASNSPRNEQFF
V: TRBV27
D: -
J: TRBJ2-1

CDR3: CASSLPSGQGVVPDTQYF
V: TRBV27
D: TRBD1
J: TRBJ2-3

CDR3: CASSDSGTGPPPYGYTF
V: TRBV6-4
D: TRBD1
J: TRBJ1-2

CDR3: CSVEGGRLEQYF
V: TRBV29-1
D: TRBD2
J: TRBJ2-7

CDR3: CASSLEGASAGELFF
V: TRBV7-3
D: -
J: TRBJ2-2

CDR3: CASSSDSGSEQFF
V: TRBV7-2
D: -
J: TRBJ2-1

CDR3: CASSLADKTYEQYF
V: TRBV5-4
D: -
J: TRBJ2-7

CDR3: CASSLARDQPQHF
V: TRBV7-2
D: -
J: TRBJ1-5

CDR3: CASSPQGALNSPLHF
V: TRBV5-1
D: TRBD1
J: TRBJ1-6

CDR3: CASSHPASSYNEQFF
V: TRBV4-1
D: -
J: TRBJ2-1

CDR3: CASSLKGQGPRRGYTF
V: TRBV5-4
D: TRBD1
J: TRBJ1-2

CDR3: CAISEFESSYEQYF
V: TRBV10-3
D: -
J: TRBJ2-7

CDR3: CASSPIQASGRFAYNEQFF
V: TRBV4-1
D: TRBD2
J: TRBJ2-1

CDR3: CASSLYGQGGRTEAFF
V: TRBV7-3
D: -
J: TRBJ1-1

CDR3: CATSSPGRGSEQYF
V: TRBV5-4
D: -
J: TRBJ2-7

CDR3: CASSPGQGSGEAFF
V: TRBV4-1
D: TRBD1
J: TRBJ1-1

CDR3: CASSQTFTGSNYGYTF
V: TRBV7-9
D: -
J: TRBJ1-2

CDR3: CASSVAERVPTDTQYF
V: TRBV9
D: -
J: TRBJ2-3

CDR3: CASASGGLAKNIQYF
V: TRBV6-5
D: TRBD2
J: TRBJ2-4

CDR3: CASSMTGVNTEAFF
V: TRBV19
D: TRBD1
J: TRBJ1-1

CDR3: CASSWGGSRYEQYF
V: TRBV7-2
D: TRBD2
J: TRBJ2-7

CDR3: CASSPDRGDYEQYF
V: TRBV9
D: TRBD1
J: TRBJ2-7

CDR3: CASSPGVGETQYF
V: TRBV18
D: -
J: TRBJ2-5

CDR3: CASSEGQPYEQYF
V: TRBV2
D: -
J: TRBJ2-7

CDR3: CASMGTGSYNEQFF
V: TRBV6-1
D: TRBD1
J: TRBJ2-1

CDR3: CASSRDRFYEQYF
V: TRBV6-5
D: TRBD1
J: TRBJ2-7

CDR3: CASSSAQGGSSNQPQHF
V: TRBV7-8
D: TRBD1
J: TRBJ1-5

CDR3: CASSPPTANYRYGYTF
V: TRBV18
D: -
J: TRBJ1-2

CDR3: CAASGSSGVYNEQFF
V: TRBV19
D: TRBD2
J: TRBJ2-1

CDR3: CASSLTQGEGNYGYTF
V: TRBV7-2
D: -
J: TRBJ1-2

CDR3: CASSEYGGGVAGGLAYEQYF
V: TRBV2
D: TRBD2
J: TRBJ2-7

CDR3: CASSFQRGTYEQYF
V: TRBV7-2
D: TRBD2
J: TRBJ2-7

CDR3: CASRIRGSGYGYTF
V: TRBV6-5
D: -
J: TRBJ1-2

CDR3: CASSLWTGVMGNEQFF
V: TRBV5-1
D: TRBD1
J: TRBJ2-1

CDR3: CASRPTSGTVNEQFF
V: TRBV7-8
D: TRBD2
J: TRBJ2-1

CDR3: CASSLAGTGASYNSPLHF
V: TRBV7-2
D: TRBD1
J: TRBJ1-6

CDR3: CASSSDSYNEQFF
V: TRBV5-6
D: -
J: TRBJ2-1